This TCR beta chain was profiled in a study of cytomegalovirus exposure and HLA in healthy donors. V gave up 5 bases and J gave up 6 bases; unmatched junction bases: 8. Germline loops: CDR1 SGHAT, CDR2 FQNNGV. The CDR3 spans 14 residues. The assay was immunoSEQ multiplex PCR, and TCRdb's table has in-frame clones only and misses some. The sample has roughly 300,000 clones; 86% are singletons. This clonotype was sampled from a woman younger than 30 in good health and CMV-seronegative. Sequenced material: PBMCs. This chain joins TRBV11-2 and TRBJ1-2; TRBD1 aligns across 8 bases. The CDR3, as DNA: TGTGCCAGCAGCCTAGGGACAGGAAGTAATGGCTACACCTTC. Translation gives CASSLGTGSNGYTF.